There are a few counts of the clone carrying this TCR beta chain. V gave up 0 bases and J gave up 6 bases, with 19 bases separating them. CDR3 length: 17 amino acids. CDR1 and CDR2 (germline): SGHTA, FQGNSA. Under the authors' procedure: Reference gene primer amplification in the assay estimated nucleated cell counts. The repertoire was sequenced with immunoSEQ multiplex PCR; TCRdb's copy has only in-frame clones and lacks some. V, J and clone size were drawn from that table, and D and trimming were deduced from the DNA. This table holds 250,000 to 300,000 clones, approximately 90% found once. The entry originates in a study of blood T cell repertoires in COVID-19. Study-wide background: The origin of the acute and convalescent COVID-19 samples was the United States, Italy and Spain. Nucleic acid was either cDNA or gDNA, and it came from T cells, B-cell-depleted T cells, or PBMCs.

The chain couples TRBV7-2 to TRBJ2-3; D is perhaps TRBD2 (6 bases). The specimen was peripheral blood. This clonotype was obtained from a woman aged 45-60 years who had recovered from COVID-19. CDR3: CASSLAALGSGDDTQYF. In DNA, the CDR3 is TGTGCCAGCAGCTTAGCGGCCCTTGGTAGCGGCGACGATACGCAGTATTTT.